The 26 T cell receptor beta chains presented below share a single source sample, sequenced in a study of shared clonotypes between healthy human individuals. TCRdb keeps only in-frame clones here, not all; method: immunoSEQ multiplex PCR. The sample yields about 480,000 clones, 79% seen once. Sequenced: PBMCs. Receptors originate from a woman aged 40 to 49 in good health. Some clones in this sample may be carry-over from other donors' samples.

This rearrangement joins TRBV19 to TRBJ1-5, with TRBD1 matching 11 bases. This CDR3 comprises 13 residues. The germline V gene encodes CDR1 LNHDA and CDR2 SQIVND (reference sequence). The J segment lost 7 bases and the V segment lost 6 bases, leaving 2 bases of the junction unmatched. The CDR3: CASRWTGGQPQHF. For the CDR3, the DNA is TGTGCCAGTAGATGGACAGGGGGCCAGCCCCAGCATTTT.

CDR3 sequence: CASSLFPSGSVNTGELFF. The DNA for the CDR3 is TGCGCCAGCAGCTTGTTTCCTAGCGGGAGTGTGAACACCGGGGAGCTGTTTTTT. This chain joins TRBV5-1 and TRBJ2-2; the match to TRBD2 covers 10 bases. The CDR3 is 18 amino acids. V was clipped by 1 base and J by 1 base; unmatched bases: 7. CDR1 and CDR2 (germline): SGHRS, YFSETQ.

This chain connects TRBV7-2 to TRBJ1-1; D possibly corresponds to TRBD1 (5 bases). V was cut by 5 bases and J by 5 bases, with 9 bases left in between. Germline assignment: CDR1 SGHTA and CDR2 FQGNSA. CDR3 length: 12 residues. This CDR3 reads CASSLRQTEAFF. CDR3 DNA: TGTGCCAGCAGCCTCCGACAGACTGAAGCTTTCTTT.

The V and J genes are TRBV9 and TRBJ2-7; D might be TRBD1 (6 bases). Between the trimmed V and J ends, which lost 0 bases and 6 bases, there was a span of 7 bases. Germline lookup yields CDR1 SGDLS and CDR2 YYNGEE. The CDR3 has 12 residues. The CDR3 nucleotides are TGTGCCAGCAGCGTAGGGGACACCGAGCAGTACTTC. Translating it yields CASSVGDTEQYF.

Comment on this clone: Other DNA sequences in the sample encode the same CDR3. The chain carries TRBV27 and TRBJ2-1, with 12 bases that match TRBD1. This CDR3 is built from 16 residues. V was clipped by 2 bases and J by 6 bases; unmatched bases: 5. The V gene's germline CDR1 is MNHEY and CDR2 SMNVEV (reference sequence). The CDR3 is CASSLMGQGARNEQFF. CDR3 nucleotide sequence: TGTGCCAGCAGTTTAATGGGACAGGGGGCGCGCAATGAGCAGTTCTTC.

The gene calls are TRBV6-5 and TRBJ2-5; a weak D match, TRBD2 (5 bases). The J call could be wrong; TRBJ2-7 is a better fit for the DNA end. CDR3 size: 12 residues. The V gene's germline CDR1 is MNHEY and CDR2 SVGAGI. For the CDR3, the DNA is TGTGCCAGCAGTCCCCGGGGCTACGAGCAGTACTTC. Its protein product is CASSPRGYEQYF.

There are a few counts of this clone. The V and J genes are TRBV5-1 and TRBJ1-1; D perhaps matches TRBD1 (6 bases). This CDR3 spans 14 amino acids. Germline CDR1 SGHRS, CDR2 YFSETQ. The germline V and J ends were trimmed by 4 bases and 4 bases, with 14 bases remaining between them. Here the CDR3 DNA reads TGCGCCAGCAGCCCTTATACAGGGACCACTGAAGCTTTCTTT. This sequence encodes CASSPYTGTTEAFF. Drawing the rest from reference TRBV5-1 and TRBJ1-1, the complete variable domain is KAGVTQTPRYLIKTRGQQVTLSCSPISGHRSVSWYQQTPGQGLQFLFEYFSETQRNKGNFPGRFSGRQFSNSRSEMNVSTLELGDSALYLCASSPYTGTTEAFFGQGTRLTVV.

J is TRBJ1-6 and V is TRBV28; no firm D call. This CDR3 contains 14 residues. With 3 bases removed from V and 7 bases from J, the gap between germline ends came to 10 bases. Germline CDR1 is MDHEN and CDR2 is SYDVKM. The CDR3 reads CASSFHRGNSPLHF. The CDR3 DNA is TGTGCCAGCAGTTTCCATAGAGGGAATTCACCCCTCCACTTT.

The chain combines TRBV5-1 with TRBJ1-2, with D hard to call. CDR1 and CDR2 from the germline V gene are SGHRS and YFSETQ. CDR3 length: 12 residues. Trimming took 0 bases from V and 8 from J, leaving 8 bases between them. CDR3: CASSLGVGGYTF. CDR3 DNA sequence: TGCGCCAGCAGCTTGGGAGTCGGCGGCTACACCTTC.

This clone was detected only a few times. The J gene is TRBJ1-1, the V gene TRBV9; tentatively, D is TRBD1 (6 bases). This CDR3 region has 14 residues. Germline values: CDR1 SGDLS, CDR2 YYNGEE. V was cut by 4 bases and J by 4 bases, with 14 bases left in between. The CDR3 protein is CASSPTGAGTEAFF. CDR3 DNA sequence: TGTGCCAGCAGCCCCACGGGGGCGGGCACTGAAGCTTTCTTT.

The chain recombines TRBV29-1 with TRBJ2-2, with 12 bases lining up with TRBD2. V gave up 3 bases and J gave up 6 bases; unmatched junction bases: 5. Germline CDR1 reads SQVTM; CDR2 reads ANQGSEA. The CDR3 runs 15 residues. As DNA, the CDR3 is TGCAGCGTTGAGGGGCTAGCGGGAGGGTCCGGGGAGCTGTTTTTT. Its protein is CSVEGLAGGSGELFF.

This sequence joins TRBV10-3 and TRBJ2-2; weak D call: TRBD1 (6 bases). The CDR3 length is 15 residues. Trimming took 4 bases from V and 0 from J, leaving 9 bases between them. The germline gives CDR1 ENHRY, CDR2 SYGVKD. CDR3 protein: CAISAAGANTGELFF. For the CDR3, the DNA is TGTGCCATCAGTGCGGCAGGGGCGAACACCGGGGAGCTGTTTTTT.

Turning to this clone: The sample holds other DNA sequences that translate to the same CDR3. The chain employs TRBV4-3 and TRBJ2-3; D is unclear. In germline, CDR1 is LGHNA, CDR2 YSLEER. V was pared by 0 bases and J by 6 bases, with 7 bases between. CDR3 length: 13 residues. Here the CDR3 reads CASSQDVADTQYF. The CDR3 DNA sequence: TGCGCCAGCAGCCAAGATGTAGCCGATACGCAGTATTTT.

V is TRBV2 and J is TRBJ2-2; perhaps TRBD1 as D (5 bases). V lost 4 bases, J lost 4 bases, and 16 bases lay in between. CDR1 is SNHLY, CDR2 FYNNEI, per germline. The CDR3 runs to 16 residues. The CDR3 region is CASSGMGLGGTGELFF. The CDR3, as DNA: TGTGCCAGCAGTGGCATGGGGCTAGGTGGCACCGGGGAGCTGTTTTTT.

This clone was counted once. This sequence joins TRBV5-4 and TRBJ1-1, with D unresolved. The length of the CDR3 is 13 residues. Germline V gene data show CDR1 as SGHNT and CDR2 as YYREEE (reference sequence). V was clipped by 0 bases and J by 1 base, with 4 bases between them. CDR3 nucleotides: TGTGCCAGCAGCTTGGATCCGAACACTGAAGCTTTCTTT. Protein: CASSLDPNTEAFF. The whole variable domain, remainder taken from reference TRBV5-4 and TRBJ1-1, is ETGVTQSPTHLIKTRGQQVTLRCSSQSGHNTVSWYQQALGQGPQFIFQYYREEENGRGNFPPRFSGLQFPNYSSELNVNALELDDSALYLCASSLDPNTEAFFGQGTRLTVV.

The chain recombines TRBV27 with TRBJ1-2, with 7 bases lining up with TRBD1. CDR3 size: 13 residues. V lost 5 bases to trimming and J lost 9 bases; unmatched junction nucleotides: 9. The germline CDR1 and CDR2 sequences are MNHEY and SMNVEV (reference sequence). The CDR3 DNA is TGTGCCAGCAGTCCAGCCCAGGGGGGACGCTACACCTTC. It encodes CASSPAQGGRYTF.

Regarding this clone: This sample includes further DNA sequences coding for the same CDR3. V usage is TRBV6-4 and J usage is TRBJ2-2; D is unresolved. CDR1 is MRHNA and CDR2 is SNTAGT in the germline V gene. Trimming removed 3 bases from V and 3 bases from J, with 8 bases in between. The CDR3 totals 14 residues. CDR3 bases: TGTGCCAGCAGTGAGGGTCAGGACACCGGGGAGCTGTTTTTT. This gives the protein CASSEGQDTGELFF.

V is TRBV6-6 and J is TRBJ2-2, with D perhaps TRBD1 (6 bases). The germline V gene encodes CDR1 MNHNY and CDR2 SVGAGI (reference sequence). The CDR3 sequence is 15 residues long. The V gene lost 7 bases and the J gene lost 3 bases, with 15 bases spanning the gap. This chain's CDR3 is CASNQQGRDTGELFF. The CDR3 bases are TGTGCCAGCAATCAACAGGGTCGGGACACCGGGGAGCTGTTTTTT.

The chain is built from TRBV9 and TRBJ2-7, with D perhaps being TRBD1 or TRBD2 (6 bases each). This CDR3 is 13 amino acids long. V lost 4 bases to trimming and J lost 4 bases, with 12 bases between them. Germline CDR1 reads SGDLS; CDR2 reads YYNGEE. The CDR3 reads CASSPRGDYEQYF. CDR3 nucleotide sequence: TGTGCCAGCAGCCCGAGGGGGGATTACGAGCAGTACTTC.

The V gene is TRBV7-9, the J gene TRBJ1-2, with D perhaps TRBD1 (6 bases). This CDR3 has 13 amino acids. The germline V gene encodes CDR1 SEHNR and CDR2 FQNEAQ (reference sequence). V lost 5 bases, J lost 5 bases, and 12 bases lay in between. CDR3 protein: CASSPDRRYGYTF. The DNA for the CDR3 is TGTGCCAGCAGCCCAGACAGGCGGTATGGCTACACCTTC.

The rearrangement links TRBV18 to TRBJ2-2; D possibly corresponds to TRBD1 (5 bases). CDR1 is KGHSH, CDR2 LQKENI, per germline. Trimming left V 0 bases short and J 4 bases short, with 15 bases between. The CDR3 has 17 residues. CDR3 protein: CASSPPETAVGTGELFF. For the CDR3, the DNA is TGTGCCAGCTCACCACCGGAGACAGCCGTGGGCACCGGGGAGCTGTTTTTT. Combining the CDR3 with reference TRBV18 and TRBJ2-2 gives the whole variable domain NAGVMQNPRHLVRRRGQEARLRCSPMKGHSHVYWYRQLPEEGLKFMVYLQKENIIDESGMPKERFSAEFPKEGPSILRIQQVVRGDSAAYFCASSPPETAVGTGELFFGEGSRLTVL.

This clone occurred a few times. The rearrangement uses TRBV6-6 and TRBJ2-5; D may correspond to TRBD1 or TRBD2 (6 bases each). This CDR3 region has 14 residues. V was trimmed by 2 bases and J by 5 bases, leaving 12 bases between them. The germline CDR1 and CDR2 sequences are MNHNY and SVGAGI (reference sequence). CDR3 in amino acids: CASSYEGGRETQYF. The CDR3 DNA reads TGTGCCAGCAGTTACGAGGGGGGTCGTGAGACCCAGTACTTC.

CDR3 sequence: CASGLDTRQGPNTEAFF. The CDR3 nucleotides are TGTGCTAGTGGTTTGGATACTAGACAGGGACCGAACACTGAAGCTTTCTTT. The rearrangement uses TRBV12-5 and TRBJ1-1; 7 bases map to TRBD1. This CDR3 region has 17 residues. The junction had 9 bases not matched to a gene; V was cut back by 1 base and J by 1 base. Germline V gene sequence: CDR1 LGHNT, CDR2 FRNRAP.

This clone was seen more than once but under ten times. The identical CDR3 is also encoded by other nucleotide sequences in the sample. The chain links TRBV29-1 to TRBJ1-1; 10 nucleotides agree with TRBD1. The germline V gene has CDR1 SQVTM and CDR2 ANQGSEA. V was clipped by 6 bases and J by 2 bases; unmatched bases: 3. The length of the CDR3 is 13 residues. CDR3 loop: CSVATGGNTEAFF. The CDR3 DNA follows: TGCAGCGTCGCGACAGGGGGCAACACTGAAGCTTTCTTT.

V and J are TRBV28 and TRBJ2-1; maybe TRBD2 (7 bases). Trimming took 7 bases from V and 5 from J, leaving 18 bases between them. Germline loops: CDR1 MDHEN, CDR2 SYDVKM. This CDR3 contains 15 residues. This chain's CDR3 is CASTPLGAGDNEQFF. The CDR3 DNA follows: TGTGCCAGCACCCCCCTGGGGGCGGGAGACAATGAGCAGTTCTTC.

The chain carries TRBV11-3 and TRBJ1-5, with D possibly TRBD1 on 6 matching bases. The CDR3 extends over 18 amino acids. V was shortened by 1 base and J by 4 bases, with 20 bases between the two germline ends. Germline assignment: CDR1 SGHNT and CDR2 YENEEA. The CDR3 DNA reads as TGTGCCAGCAGCTTAGGGGTGGTGAGGGGGGCCAGGAATCAGCCCCAGCATTTT. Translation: CASSLGVVRGARNQPQHF.